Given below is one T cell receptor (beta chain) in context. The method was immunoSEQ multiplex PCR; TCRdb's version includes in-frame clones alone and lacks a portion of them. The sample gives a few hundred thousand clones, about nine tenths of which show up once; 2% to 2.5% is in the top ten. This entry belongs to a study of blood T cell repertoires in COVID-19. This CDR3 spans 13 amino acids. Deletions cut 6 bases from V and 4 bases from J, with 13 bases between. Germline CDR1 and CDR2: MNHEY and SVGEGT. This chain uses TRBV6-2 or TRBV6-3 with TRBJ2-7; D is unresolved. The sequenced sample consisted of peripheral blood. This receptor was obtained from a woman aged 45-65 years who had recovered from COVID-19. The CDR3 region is CASSFTYLYEQYF. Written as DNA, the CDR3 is TGTGCCAGCAGCTTCACTTATCTGTACGAGCAGTACTTC.